This passage covers 32 T cell receptor beta chains from one sample sequenced in a study of graft-versus-host responses after intestinal transplantation. Clones were read by immunoSEQ multiplex PCR, and TCRdb kept only the in-frame ones, dropping some. The repertoire holds about 24,000 clones, with approximately 83% as singletons. The sample in question was PBMCs, obtained roughly 68 weeks after intestinal transplant. Source of these receptors: a human patient who received an intestinal transplant, so some T cells may come from the graft donor.

This clone was counted between two and nine times. The rearrangement joins TRBV6-5 to TRBJ1-1; no clear D gene. The CDR3 runs to 12 residues. Germline V gene data show CDR1 as MNHEY and CDR2 as SVGAGI. V lost 8 bases to trimming and J lost 5 bases, with 12 bases between them. CDR3 sequence: CASGPGRTEAFF. The CDR3 region has the DNA TGTGCCAGCGGCCCAGGCCGGACTGAAGCTTTCTTT.

The chain recombines TRBV29-1 with TRBJ2-4, with D possibly being TRBD1 (5 bases). Trimming took off 7 bases at V and 1 base at J, with 11 bases between the two ends. Per the germline V gene, CDR1 is SQVTM and CDR2 is ANQGSEA. The CDR3 extends over 13 amino acids. CDR3: CSARSGAKNIQYF. The CDR3 DNA reads as TGCAGCGCCCGTTCAGGGGCCAAAAACATTCAGTACTTC. Together with reference TRBV29-1 and TRBJ2-4, the CDR3 gives the full variable domain: SAVISQKPSRDICQRGTSLTIQCQVDSQVTMMFWYRQQPGQSLTLIATANQGSEATYESGFVIDKFPISRPNLTFSTLTVSNMSPEDSSIYLCSARSGAKNIQYFGAGTRLSVL.

The chain uses TRBV28 and TRBJ1-5; 7 bases are shared with TRBD1. Germline V CDR1 and CDR2: MDHEN, SYDVKM. The CDR3 covers 16 residues. The ends lost 2 bases at V and 4 bases at J; junction bases unmatched: 8. DNA for the CDR3: TGTGCCAGCAGTTTAATAAGGGGGCTTTCGAATCAGCCCCAGCATTTT. It is translated as CASSLIRGLSNQPQHF. Drawing the rest from reference TRBV28 and TRBJ1-5, the complete variable domain is DVKVTQSSRYLVKRTGEKVFLECVQDMDHENMFWYRQDPGLGLRLIYFSYDVKMKEKGDIPEGYSVSREKKERFSLILESASTNQTSMYLCASSLIRGLSNQPQHFGDGTRLSIL.

The sample holds a few counts of this clone. This chain joins TRBV25-1 and TRBJ2-1; D unresolved. The V gene's germline CDR1 is MGHDK and CDR2 SYGVNS. Trimming pared 5 bases from V and 14 bases from J, leaving 4 bases between. The CDR3 totals 8 residues. CDR3 region: CASSLKFF. The CDR3 region has the DNA TGTGCCAGCAGTTTAAAGTTCTTC.

The genes are TRBV7-9 and TRBJ2-1; the match to TRBD2 covers 12 bases. The CDR3 consists of 15 residues. Germline CDR1 reads SEHNR; CDR2 reads FQNEAQ (reference sequence). With V trimmed by 5 bases and J by 6 bases, 5 bases remained unmatched. The CDR3 region has the DNA TGTGCCAGCAGCCTTCTAGCGGGAGGGGGCAATGAGCAGTTCTTC. This translates into CASSLLAGGGNEQFF.

The chain is built from TRBV6-4 and TRBJ2-1; the match to TRBD2 covers 14 bases. CDR3 size: 16 residues. In germline, CDR1 is MRHNA, CDR2 SNTAGT. The J segment lost 6 bases and the V segment lost 0 bases, leaving 1 base of the junction unmatched. CDR3 coding DNA: TGTGCCAGCAGTGACTCAGGGACTAGCGGGAGCAATGAGCAGTTCTTC. Translated, it gives CASSDSGTSGSNEQFF.

This clone was counted once. The chain couples TRBV28 to TRBJ2-7; weak D call: TRBD1 (5 bases). There are 16 residues in the CDR3. Trimming took 3 bases from V and 5 from J, leaving 20 bases between them. The germline CDR1 and CDR2 sequences are MDHEN and SYDVKM. Here the CDR3 reads CASSFLLRGSIDEQYF. CDR3 DNA sequence: TGTGCCAGCAGTTTCTTGCTAAGGGGAAGTATCGACGAGCAGTACTTC.

The chain's CDR3 is CATSLLAGRNYEQYF. DNA of the CDR3: TGTGCCACCAGCCTGCTAGCGGGAAGGAACTACGAGCAGTACTTC. The chain combines TRBV28 with TRBJ2-7, with 9 bases identical to TRBD2. Unmatched junction bases numbered 13, after V lost 10 bases and J lost 3 bases. Germline V gene sequence: CDR1 MDHEN, CDR2 SYDVKM. This CDR3 region has 15 residues.

The chain employs TRBV29-1 and TRBJ2-7; D gene ambiguous. The CDR3 extends over 12 amino acids. Germline values: CDR1 SQVTM, CDR2 ANQGSEA. V was pared by 4 bases and J by 2 bases, with 9 bases between. The CDR3 nucleotides are TGCAGCGTTGTGATCGCGACCTACGAGCAGTACTTC. Its protein is CSVVIATYEQYF.

V is TRBV7-2 and J is TRBJ1-2; 7 bases fit TRBD1. Germline V gene data show CDR1 as SGHTA and CDR2 as FQGNSA. The CDR3 consists of 13 residues. The ends lost 3 bases at V and 8 bases at J; junction bases unmatched: 6. Written as DNA, the CDR3 is TGTGCCAGCAGCTTTAACAGGGGAAGCGGCTACACCTTC. Its protein product is CASSFNRGSGYTF.

This clone was observed a few times. The chain has TRBV6-5 and TRBJ2-1; perhaps TRBD1 as D (5 bases). Trimming took 2 bases from V and 2 from J, leaving 10 bases between them. Germline V CDR1 and CDR2: MNHEY, SVGAGI. This CDR3 comprises 15 residues. CDR3 DNA: TGTGCCAGCAGTTACACCAGGGCCCCCTACAATGAGCAGTTCTTC. Translated: CASSYTRAPYNEQFF.

CDR3 DNA: TGTGCCAGCAGCGTAACGGGGAGGGGCGGCTACACCTTC. Its translation: CASSVTGRGGYTF. The V and J genes are TRBV9 and TRBJ1-2; possibly TRBD1 for D (5 bases). V dropped 1 base and J dropped 8 bases, with 12 bases sitting between them. The germline V gene encodes CDR1 SGDLS and CDR2 YYNGEE. The CDR3 loop spans 13 amino acids.

V usage is TRBV5-1 and J usage is TRBJ2-4, with TRBD2 matching over 15 bases. CDR1 is SGHRS and CDR2 is YFSETQ in the germline V gene. The J segment lost 1 base and the V segment lost 3 bases, leaving 8 bases of the junction unmatched. This CDR3 spans 19 amino acids. The CDR3: CASSSYGLAGGRAKNIQYF. In DNA form, the CDR3 reads TGCGCCAGCAGCTCCTATGGACTAGCGGGAGGGCGGGCCAAAAACATTCAGTACTTC.

The V gene is TRBV7-2, the J gene TRBJ1-2; D is unclear. V gave up 1 base and J gave up 4 bases, with 7 bases separating them. Per germline, CDR1 SGHTA and CDR2 FQGNSA. This CDR3 has 13 residues. CDR3 nucleotides: TGTGCCAGCAGCTTAGACTCAACCTATGGCTACACCTTC. Translation: CASSLDSTYGYTF.

The V gene is TRBV7-2, the J gene TRBJ1-5, with no clear D. V was cut by 2 bases and J by 1 base, with 12 bases left in between. This CDR3 is 16 amino acids long. Germline V gene data show CDR1 as SGHTA and CDR2 as FQGNSA. CDR3 sequence reads: CASSLIGPASNQPQHF. Written as DNA, the CDR3 is TGTGCCAGCAGCTTAATAGGCCCGGCCAGCAATCAGCCCCAGCATTTT.

CDR3 DNA sequence: TGTGCCAGCAGCCAGTACGGGACGGCTAGCTCCTACGAGCAGTACTTC. Amino acids: CASSQYGTASSYEQYF. V and J are TRBV14 and TRBJ2-7; D is possibly TRBD1 or TRBD2 (5 bases each). The CDR3 runs to 16 residues. V was pared by 3 bases and J by 0 bases, with 15 bases between. Per the germline V gene, CDR1 is SGHDN and CDR2 is FVKESK. The full variable domain, in which reference TRBV14 and TRBJ2-7 provide the parts outside the CDR3, is EAGVTQFPSHSVIEKGQTVTLRCDPISGHDNLYWYRRVMGKEIKFLLHFVKESKQDESGMPNNRFLAERTGGTYSTLKVQPAELEDSGVYFCASSQYGTASSYEQYFGPGTRLTVT.

This chain connects TRBV2 to TRBJ2-2; weak D call: TRBD2 (7 bases). V was cut by 3 bases and J by 3 bases, with 14 bases left in between. CDR1 SNHLY and CDR2 FYNNEI come from the germline V gene. The CDR3 is made up of 16 amino acids. CDR3 sequence: CASSEGLGGDTGELFF. The DNA of the CDR3 is TGTGCCAGCAGTGAGGGGCTAGGGGGGGACACCGGGGAGCTGTTTTTT.

The chain joins TRBV6-5 to TRBJ1-4; TRBD1 agrees at 7 bases. The CDR3 is 16 amino acids. Trimming at V came to 0 bases and at J to 7 bases, leaving 8 bases not matched to a gene. The germline V gene has CDR1 MNHEY and CDR2 SVGAGI. The CDR3 sequence: CASSYSWDSAGEKLFF. CDR3 in DNA: TGTGCCAGCAGTTACTCTTGGGACAGCGCAGGTGAAAAACTGTTTTTT.

This clone was counted a few times. V and J are TRBV11-2 and TRBJ2-7, with D perhaps assigned TRBD1 or TRBD2 (7 bases each). The CDR3 contains 15 residues. V was cut by 3 bases and J by 2 bases, with 14 bases left in between. The germline gives CDR1 SGHAT, CDR2 FQNNGV. CDR3 coding DNA: TGTGCCAGCAGCTTCCAGGGGGGAGGGCCCTACGAGCAGTACTTC. As protein: CASSFQGGGPYEQYF.

The chain is built from TRBV4-1 and TRBJ1-5; no clear D. CDR3 length: 14 residues. Germline values: CDR1 MGHRA, CDR2 YSYEKL. The V gene lost 0 bases and the J gene lost 3 bases, with 6 bases spanning the gap. The CDR3 bases are TGCGCCAGCAGCCAAGAGAGGGTCAATCAGCCCCAGCATTTT. Amino acid sequence: CASSQERVNQPQHF.

This chain uses TRBV19 with TRBJ2-7; TRBD2 agrees at 7 bases. Germline V gene data show CDR1 as LNHDA and CDR2 as SQIVND (reference sequence). The CDR3 contains 19 residues. V lost 1 base to trimming and J lost 3 bases; unmatched junction nucleotides: 18. The CDR3 bases are TGTGCCAGTAGTATAGGTAACTTTGCGGGCGGGAGAGGTATCTACGAGCAGTACTTC. Translated, it gives CASSIGNFAGGRGIYEQYF.

This rearrangement joins TRBV29-1 to TRBJ2-6, with TRBD2 matching over 16 bases. After removal of 1 base from V and 0 bases from J, the junction contained 9 bases not matched to a gene. The CDR3 extends over 21 amino acids. Germline V gene lookup returns CDR1 SQVTM and CDR2 ANQGSEA. The CDR3 DNA follows: TGCAGCGTTGAAGTTCCGAGGGGACTAGCGGGAGGGGTCTCTGGGGCCAACGTCCTGACTTTC. Translation: CSVEVPRGLAGGVSGANVLTF.

This sequence joins TRBV18 and TRBJ2-6, with a tentative D call TRBD2 (5 bases). Trimming left V 3 bases short and J 0 bases short, with 9 bases between. The germline gives CDR1 KGHSH, CDR2 LQKENI. The CDR3 loop spans 16 amino acids. CDR3 amino acids: CASSPTGTSGANVLTF. CDR3 nucleotides: TGTGCCAGCTCACCTACGGGAACCTCTGGGGCCAACGTCCTGACTTTC.

CDR3 sequence (DNA): TGTGCCAGCAGCGTAGGAGGGTTCAAAACAGATACGCAGTATTTT. This codes for CASSVGGFKTDTQYF. The rearrangement joins TRBV9 to TRBJ2-3; D is possibly TRBD2 (5 bases). The V gene lost 0 bases and the J gene lost 3 bases, with 11 bases spanning the gap. Looked up from germline, CDR1 is SGDLS and CDR2 is YYNGEE. The CDR3 runs to 15 residues.

The chain links TRBV7-8 to TRBJ1-5; D possibly corresponds to TRBD1 (5 bases). The CDR3 loop spans 18 amino acids. V lost 4 bases and J lost 5, with 24 bases in between. Germline lookup yields CDR1 SGHVS and CDR2 FQNEAQ. CDR3 protein: CASSSIQSLRGKDQPQHF. The CDR3 DNA sequence: TGTGCCAGCAGCTCCATACAATCCCTCCGGGGGAAGGATCAGCCCCAGCATTTT.

To note about this clone: The sample holds other DNA sequences that translate to the same CDR3. The chain carries TRBV5-4 and TRBJ2-2; D is possibly TRBD1 (5 bases). The germline CDR1 and CDR2 sequences are SGHNT and YYREEE (reference sequence). Between the trimmed V and J ends, which lost 0 bases and 3 bases, there was a span of 6 bases. The CDR3 runs to 14 residues. CDR3 in DNA: TGTGCCAGCAGCTTGGGACAGTACACCGGGGAGCTGTTTTTT. Its protein product is CASSLGQYTGELFF.

The chain has TRBV10-1 and TRBJ2-7; maybe TRBD1 (5 bases). V gave up 4 bases and J gave up 5 bases, with 12 bases separating them. Looked up from germline, CDR1 is WNHNN and CDR2 is SYGVQD (reference sequence). The CDR3 runs 13 residues. CDR3 DNA: TGCGCCAGCAGTGGAGGCAGGGTGAACGAGCAGTACTTC. Translating it yields CASSGGRVNEQYF.

CDR3 loop: CATRDRGTDTQYF. The CDR3 DNA follows: TGTGCCACACGGGACCGGGGCACAGATACGCAGTATTTT. The chain uses TRBV7-9 and TRBJ2-3; perhaps D is TRBD1 or TRBD2 (5 bases each). V lost 10 bases to trimming and J lost 1 base, with 12 bases between them. Germline loops: CDR1 SEHNR, CDR2 FQNEAQ (reference sequence). This CDR3 contains 13 residues.

The chain is built from TRBV6-5 and TRBJ2-7; D unresolved. CDR1 and CDR2 from the germline V gene are MNHEY and SVGAGI. Deletions cut 0 bases from V and 1 base from J, with 10 bases between. The CDR3 is 15 amino acids. The DNA for the CDR3 is TGTGCCAGCAGTTACTCGTTTTCTGATTCCTACGAGCAGTACTTC. It is translated as CASSYSFSDSYEQYF.

Comment on this clone: This sample includes further DNA sequences coding for the same CDR3. V gene TRBV25-1 combines with J gene TRBJ2-1; TRBD2 is a possible D gene (6 bases). The CDR3 runs to 15 residues. V was clipped by 6 bases and J by 0 bases, with 12 bases between them. The germline CDR1 and CDR2 sequences are MGHDK and SYGVNS. The CDR3 is CASSRGRLSYNEQFF. CDR3 nucleotides: TGTGCCAGCAGCCGGGGGAGGCTCTCCTACAATGAGCAGTTCTTC.

The J gene is TRBJ1-5, the V gene TRBV6-6; 7 bases are a match to TRBD1. This CDR3 has 15 amino acids. The V gene's germline CDR1 is MNHNY and CDR2 SVGAGI (reference sequence). V dropped 6 bases and J dropped 1; count of bases not matched to a gene: 6. The CDR3 is CASSSDRASNQPQHF. The CDR3 coding sequence is TGTGCCAGCAGCTCCGACAGGGCGAGCAATCAGCCCCAGCATTTT.

V is TRBV6-1 and J is TRBJ2-5; D is perhaps TRBD1 (5 bases). The CDR3 contains 14 residues. Germline V gene sequence: CDR1 MNHNS, CDR2 SASEGT. The germline V and J ends were trimmed by 7 bases and 1 base, with 13 bases remaining between them. In DNA, the CDR3 is TGTGCCAGCAACGGCAGGGCCTTCCAAGAGACCCAGTACTTC. Protein product: CASNGRAFQETQYF.